The sequence of this T cell receptor beta chain was determined in a study of blood T cell repertoires in COVID-19. Study-wide context: Spain, Italy and the United States supplied samples that represented acute and convalescent COVID-19. From T cells, B-cell-depleted T cells, or PBMCs came the material, which was cDNA or gDNA.

Libraries were prepared by immunoSEQ multiplex PCR; TCRdb keeps only in-frame clonotypes and omits some of them. The repertoire holds approximately 76,000 clones, with roughly 86% as singletons. The CDR3 has 14 amino acids. V lost 3 bases to trimming and J lost 3 bases; unmatched junction nucleotides: 4. Germline-derived CDR1 and CDR2 are LNHDA and SQIVND (reference sequence). V gene TRBV19 combines with J gene TRBJ2-7; 8 bases map to TRBD1. This TCR was sampled from a woman aged 55-70 years with acute or convalescent COVID-19. The material sequenced was peripheral blood. The CDR3 nucleotides read TGTGCCAGTAGTATGACAGGGGAAGGCTACGAGCAGTACTTC. Its protein is CASSMTGEGYEQYF.